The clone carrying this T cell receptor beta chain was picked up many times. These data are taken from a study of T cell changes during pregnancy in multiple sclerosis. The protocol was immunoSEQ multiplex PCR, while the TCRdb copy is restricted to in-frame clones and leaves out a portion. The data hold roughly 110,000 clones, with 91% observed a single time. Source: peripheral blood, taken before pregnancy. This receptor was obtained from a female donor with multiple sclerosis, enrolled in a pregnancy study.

CDR3 DNA sequence: TGTGCCAGCAGTGAAGAGGCGGGAGGGTACAATGAGCAGTTCTTC. This gives the protein CASSEEAGGYNEQFF. This chain links TRBV6-1 with TRBJ2-1, with TRBD2 identical over 9 bases. The length of the CDR3 is 15 residues. Germline trimming cut 1 base from V and 4 bases from J; bases unmatched to any gene: 2. Germline CDR1 is MNHNS and CDR2 is SASEGT.